Below are 14 T cell receptor beta chains sequenced from a single sample in a study of brain T cells in children with intractable seizures (TCRdb year 2021). In the paper's terms, the time point label means: blood from clinic visit 5 months post-surgery; TSC patient then seizure free. The library was produced with the immunoSEQ multiplex PCR assay. Sourced from immuneACCESS, this table was stored by TCRdb with only in-frame sequences that have V and J called. A share of the clones is absent; for the studies checked, an unresolved V gene accounts for under half, and the remainder has no known explanation. Within this sample are about 340,000 clones, with roughly 92% of them counted one time only. Clones ranked in the top ten supply around 6% of the sample. Source: peripheral blood, taken more than 4 months after surgery. The origin of the receptors is a boy younger than two with tuberous sclerosis and intractable seizures.

The gene calls are TRBV7-9 and TRBJ2-7; no definite D call. Trimming shortened V by 1 base and J by 6 bases, and 16 bases separated the two germline ends. The CDR3 length is 15 residues. CDR1 SEHNR and CDR2 FQNEAQ come from the germline V gene (reference sequence). This chain's CDR3 is CASSLERSSPGEQYF. CDR3 nucleotides: TGTGCCAGCAGCTTAGAAAGGTCATCACCCGGCGAGCAGTACTTC.

This chain uses TRBV27 with TRBJ2-1; D assignment may be TRBD1 or TRBD2 (5 bases each). The CDR3 sequence is 17 residues long. V lost 6 bases, J lost 8 bases, and 26 bases lay in between. The germline V gene encodes CDR1 MNHEY and CDR2 SMNVEV (reference sequence). Here the CDR3 DNA reads TGTGCCAGCAGCTCAATACTAACCGGGACCGCGGTGGATGAGCAGTTCTTC. Residues: CASSSILTGTAVDEQFF.

The chain uses TRBV19 and TRBJ1-4; possible D gene TRBD1, 5 bases. Germline V gene lookup returns CDR1 LNHDA and CDR2 SQIVND (reference sequence). The V end lost 6 bases, the J end lost 10 bases, and 18 bases lay between the germline ends. The CDR3 is 14 amino acids. In DNA form, the CDR3 reads TGTGCCAGTAGGCGTTGGGGGGGGGAAGGAAAACTGTTTTTT. Translated, it gives CASRRWGGEGKLFF.

The V and J genes are TRBV7-3 and TRBJ2-3; 10 positions match TRBD2. V dropped 1 base and J dropped 3; count of bases not matched to a gene: 10. There are 18 residues in the CDR3. Germline assignment: CDR1 SGHTA and CDR2 FQGTGA. This chain's CDR3 is CASSLIAASGRRTDTQYF. The CDR3 bases are TGTGCCAGCAGCTTAATAGCGGCTAGCGGGAGAAGGACAGATACGCAGTATTTT.

The V and J genes are TRBV6-2 or TRBV6-3 and TRBJ2-2; possible D gene TRBD2, 6 bases. The V end lost 8 bases, the J end lost 2 bases, and 15 bases lay between the germline ends. The length of the CDR3 is 15 residues. Per the germline V gene, CDR1 is MNHEY and CDR2 is SVGEGT. CDR3 protein: CASRRTSRNTGELFF. The CDR3 nucleotides read TGTGCCAGCCGCCGTACTAGCAGAAACACCGGGGAGCTGTTTTTT.

The V call is TRBV10-3, the J call TRBJ2-3; weak D call: TRBD2 (6 bases). The V gene's germline CDR1 is ENHRY and CDR2 SYGVKD. V lost 0 bases and J lost 1, with 11 bases in between. CDR3 length equals 16 residues. The CDR3 sequence is CAISESVGGGTDTQYF. CDR3 sequence (DNA): TGTGCCATCAGTGAGTCCGTGGGGGGAGGCACAGATACGCAGTATTTT.

The chain has TRBV29-1 and TRBJ1-2, with 10 bases lining up with TRBD1. J gave up 8 bases and V 3 bases, and 9 bases lay outside the gene matches. There are 14 residues in the CDR3. The germline V gene encodes CDR1 SQVTM and CDR2 ANQGSEA. Here the CDR3 DNA reads TGCAGCGTTGACAAGACAGGGGGCGTGCAAGGCTACACCTTC. This sequence encodes CSVDKTGGVQGYTF.

Of note for this clone: At the DNA level, this CDR3 is encoded by other sequences in the same sample as well. The chain links TRBV30 to TRBJ2-7; possibly TRBD1 for D (5 bases). The germline V gene encodes CDR1 GTSNPN and CDR2 SVGIG (reference sequence). Trimming stripped 3 bases from V and 2 bases from J, with 5 bases between. This CDR3 spans 11 amino acids. This CDR3 is CAWRDTYEQYF. CDR3 coding DNA: TGTGCCTGGAGGGACACCTACGAGCAGTACTTC. The variable domain in full, with the rest retrieved from reference TRBV30 and TRBJ2-7, is SQTIHQWPATLVQPVGSPLSLECTVEGTSNPNLYWYRQAAGRGLQLLFYSVGIGQISSEVPQNLSASRPQDRQFILSSKKLLLSDSGFYLCAWRDTYEQYFGPGTRLTVT.

V usage is TRBV7-8 and J usage is TRBJ1-5, with D possibly matching TRBD1 (5 bases). Trimming shortened V by 5 bases and J by 4 bases, and 18 bases separated the two germline ends. This CDR3 has 16 residues. Germline values: CDR1 SGHVS, CDR2 FQNEAQ. The CDR3, as DNA: TGTGCCAGCAGCCGGTGGGGCCTCCCTTTAAATCAGCCCCAGCATTTT. As protein: CASSRWGLPLNQPQHF.

This chain uses TRBV4-1 with TRBJ2-5; tentatively, D is TRBD1 or TRBD2 (5 bases each). Germline V gene lookup returns CDR1 MGHRA and CDR2 YSYEKL. V dropped 1 base and J dropped 5 bases, with 11 bases sitting between them. This CDR3 spans 14 amino acids. CDR3: CASSQGGTWETQYF. The CDR3 DNA follows: TGCGCCAGCAGCCAAGGAGGGACCTGGGAGACCCAGTACTTC.

The gene calls are TRBV7-9 and TRBJ2-7; possible D gene TRBD1, 5 bases. CDR1 and CDR2 (germline): SEHNR, FQNEAQ (reference sequence). The CDR3 has 16 amino acids. The germline V and J ends were trimmed by 5 bases and 0 bases, with 17 bases remaining between them. The CDR3 sequence: CASSPRAGLDSYEQYF. CDR3 DNA: TGTGCCAGCAGCCCCCGGGCAGGGTTGGACTCCTACGAGCAGTACTTC. Supplemented by reference TRBV7-9 and TRBJ2-7, the full variable domain reads DTGVSQNPRHKITKRGQNVTFRCDPISEHNRLYWYRQTLGQGPEFLTYFQNEAQLEKSRLLSDRFSAERPKGSFSTLEIQRTEQGDSAMYLCASSPRAGLDSYEQYFGPGTRLTVT.

The chain couples TRBV11-3 to TRBJ2-3, with D uncertain. Trimming left V 1 base short and J 0 bases short, with 5 bases between. The germline gives CDR1 SGHNT, CDR2 YENEEA. This CDR3 region has 14 residues. The chain's CDR3 is CASSLGGSTDTQYF. The DNA for the CDR3 is TGTGCCAGCAGCTTAGGTGGGAGCACAGATACGCAGTATTTT. Variable domain in full (rest from reference TRBV11-3 and TRBJ2-3): EAGVVQSPRYKIIEKKQPVAFWCNPISGHNTLYWYLQNLGQGPELLIRYENEEAVDDSQLPKDRFSAERLKGVDSTLKIQPAELGDSAVYLCASSLGGSTDTQYFGPGTRLTVL.

The chain has TRBV7-9 and TRBJ2-3; 9 bases line up with TRBD2. The CDR3 sequence is 15 residues long. Germline V gene sequence: CDR1 SEHNR, CDR2 FQNEAQ (reference sequence). V dropped 1 base and J dropped 7; count of bases not matched to a gene: 6. CDR3 residues: CASSLGGGGANTQYF. CDR3 nucleotide sequence: TGTGCCAGCAGCTTAGGGGGCGGGGGGGCAAATACGCAGTATTTT.

The chain carries TRBV27 and TRBJ1-1; 7 nucleotides line up with TRBD1. Germline V lookup: CDR1 MNHEY, CDR2 SMNVEV (reference sequence). This CDR3 has 14 residues. J gave up 8 bases and V 5 bases, and 11 bases lay outside the gene matches. CDR3 in DNA: TGTGCCAGCAGTCCAGCAACGGGACAGATGGAAGCTTTCTTT. It yields the protein CASSPATGQMEAFF.